The table lists the clone carrying this T cell receptor (beta chain) with many counts. Its antigen remains unknown. Other DNA sequences of this sample code for an identical CDR3. The sample comes from a study of beta chain features in type 1 diabetes. V shed 0 bases and J shed 4 bases, with 6 bases lying between them. Germline lookup yields CDR1 SGDLS and CDR2 YYNGEE. The CDR3 extends over 13 amino acids. Expressed TCRB transcripts were sequenced because the entire RNA isolate underwent reverse transcription. Here immunoSEQ multiplex PCR was the method, and the copy in TCRdb shows in-frame clones only, minus some. The sample lists 130,000 or so clones, 15% to 20% occurring once. Findings of the study overall: Shorter TCRB CDR3s, moderately but significantly so, were found in Type 1 diabetes patients in all four CD4+ subsets.

This TCR came from a man aged 18 to 29 with type 1 diabetes. Sequencing was performed on central memory CD4+ T cells from blood. The J gene is TRBJ2-3, the V gene TRBV9; a weak D match, TRBD2 (5 bases). The CDR3 loop reads CASSVASPDTQYF. Here the CDR3 DNA reads TGTGCCAGCAGCGTAGCTAGCCCAGATACGCAGTATTTT.